This entry lists 8 T cell receptor beta chains sequenced from one sample in a study of PD-1 blockade in classical Hodgkin lymphoma. Clones were read by immunoSEQ multiplex PCR, and TCRdb kept only the in-frame ones, dropping some. In the table there are more than 140,000 clones, under 85% of which are singletons. Every one of the patients relapsed after autologous stem cell transplantation (brentuximab vedotin exposure was variable). The input for sequencing was peripheral blood mononuclear cells (PBMCs), taken before the second cycle of nivolumab. All receptors come from a human donor with classical Hodgkin lymphoma.

This clone occurred once. The genes are TRBV11-1 and TRBJ2-1; either TRBD1 or TRBD2 may supply D (5 bases each). The CDR3 contains 15 residues. V was shortened by 5 bases and J by 4 bases, with 15 bases between the two germline ends. The germline CDR1 and CDR2 sequences are SGHAT and FQDESV (reference sequence). The CDR3 DNA reads as TGTGCCAGCAGCCCCCCGGGACCCCCATACAATGAGCAGTTCTTC. Translating it yields CASSPPGPPYNEQFF.

The chain combines TRBV4-2 with TRBJ2-1; 10 bases agree with TRBD2. Germline values: CDR1 LGHNA, CDR2 YNFKEQ. After removal of 8 bases from V and 7 bases from J, the junction contained 8 bases not matched to a gene. The CDR3 runs 14 residues. CDR3 sequence reads: CASHSGRRLNEQFF. CDR3 DNA sequence: TGTGCCAGCCATAGCGGGAGGCGGCTTAATGAGCAGTTCTTC.

The chain's CDR3 is CASSQDLSGGKTQYF. The CDR3 coding sequence is TGTGCCAGCAGCCAGGACCTTAGCGGGGGGAAGACCCAGTACTTC. V and J are TRBV7-6 and TRBJ2-5; TRBD2 matches at 10 bases. Germline assignment: CDR1 SGHVS and CDR2 FNYEAQ. The CDR3 sequence is 15 residues long. V lost 5 bases and J lost 6; bases outside the gene matches: 9.

The chain combines TRBV6-5 with TRBJ1-1; D gene ambiguous. The CDR3 has 13 residues. The V gene lost 2 bases and the J gene lost 10 bases, with 14 bases spanning the gap. Germline CDR1 and CDR2: MNHEY and SVGAGI. The CDR3 bases are TGTGCCAGCAGTTACACTTCCACGGTACCAGCTTTCTTT. Protein product: CASSYTSTVPAFF.

The chain carries TRBV5-6 and TRBJ1-1, with 7 bases that match TRBD1. CDR1 is SGHDT, CDR2 YYEEEE, per germline. The CDR3 has 13 amino acids. Unmatched junction bases numbered 4, after V lost 4 bases and J lost 4 bases. CDR3 in DNA: TGTGCCAGCAGCCGTAACAGGGGCACTGAAGCTTTCTTT. It is translated as CASSRNRGTEAFF.

In its sample, this clone was seen a few times. The chain uses TRBV5-4 and TRBJ1-5; no definite D call. Trimming cost V 0 bases and J 3 bases, with 10 bases left between them. This CDR3 is built from 15 residues. Per germline, CDR1 SGHNT and CDR2 YYREEE (reference sequence). CDR3 nucleotide sequence: TGTGCCAGCAGCTTGGATGGGAAAAACAATCAGCCCCAGCATTTT. This gives the protein CASSLDGKNNQPQHF.

The CDR3 reads CASSLGESGNTIYF. CDR3 nucleotide sequence: TGTGCCAGCAGTTTGGGAGAGTCTGGAAACACCATATATTTT. The V and J genes are TRBV28 and TRBJ1-3; D gene unclear. The CDR3 runs to 14 residues. Germline V CDR1 and CDR2: MDHEN, SYDVKM. V was pared by 3 bases and J by 1 base, with 7 bases between.

This clone showed up just a few times. The chain joins TRBV7-2 to TRBJ1-1; D gene unclear. The V gene's germline CDR1 is SGHTA and CDR2 FQGNSA. The CDR3 extends over 14 amino acids. V was pared by 2 bases and J by 1 base, with 8 bases between. CDR3 nucleotide sequence: TGTGCCAGCAGCTTAATTCCGGGGAACACTGAAGCTTTCTTT. This sequence encodes CASSLIPGNTEAFF.